The 32 T cell receptor beta chains in this list originate from one sample, sequenced in a study of blood T cell repertoires in COVID-19. Sequencing was performed with immunoSEQ multiplex PCR; in TCRdb, only in-frame clones are kept and a portion is missing. The table shows some 70,000 clones, with roughly 71% occurring only once. The sequencing sample was made of peripheral blood. The receptors stem from a man aged 60 to 69 with COVID-19, enrolled during active disease.

This clone appeared many times. The chain uses TRBV18 and TRBJ1-4; maybe TRBD1 (6 bases). CDR1 and CDR2 from the germline V gene are KGHSH and LQKENI. The CDR3 sequence is 15 residues long. The V end was cut by 1 base, the J end by 3 bases, with 9 bases between. CDR3 DNA sequence: TGTGCCAGCTCACCACGGGGGCCGGCTAATGAAAAACTGTTTTTT. Encoded protein: CASSPRGPANEKLFF. The full variable domain, completed using reference TRBV18 and TRBJ1-4, is NAGVMQNPRHLVRRRGQEARLRCSPMKGHSHVYWYRQLPEEGLKFMVYLQKENIIDESGMPKERFSAEFPKEGPSILRIQQVVRGDSAAYFCASSPRGPANEKLFFGSGTQLSVL.

This clone was recorded only once. The chain joins TRBV5-1 to TRBJ2-1; weak D call: TRBD2 (5 bases). V lost 0 bases, J lost 5 bases, and 9 bases lay in between. Germline CDR1 reads SGHRS; CDR2 reads YFSETQ. The CDR3 is made up of 14 amino acids. CDR3 bases: TGCGCCAGCAGCTTGGCCGGACTCGACAATGAGCAGTTCTTC. Translating gives CASSLAGLDNEQFF.

This chain connects TRBV5-5 to TRBJ2-7; no reliable D call. V was clipped by 1 base and J by 1 base, with 9 bases between them. From germline, CDR1 is SGHKS and CDR2 YYEKEE (reference sequence). This CDR3 has 14 amino acids. CDR3 sequence reads: CASSLYMLSYEQYF. The DNA for the CDR3 is TGTGCCAGCAGCTTGTATATGTTATCCTACGAGCAGTACTTC.

The chain joins TRBV4-2 to TRBJ2-2; D is undetermined. Looked up from germline, CDR1 is LGHNA and CDR2 is YNFKEQ. Trimming took 0 bases from V and 6 from J, leaving 5 bases between them. The CDR3 covers 13 residues. Written as DNA, the CDR3 is TGTGCCAGCAGCCAAGACGGTTCCGGGGAGCTGTTTTTT. This gives the protein CASSQDGSGELFF.

The V gene is TRBV28, the J gene TRBJ2-5; 11 nucleotides agree with TRBD2. Germline V gene data show CDR1 as MDHEN and CDR2 as SYDVKM. This CDR3 region has 16 residues. V gave up 4 bases and J gave up 2 bases; unmatched junction bases: 6. The CDR3 region is CASSSGLAETQETQYF. The CDR3 DNA sequence: TGTGCCAGCAGTTCGGGACTAGCGGAAACTCAAGAGACCCAGTACTTC.

The rearrangement links TRBV9 to TRBJ2-1, with 14 nucleotides matching TRBD2. Germline V gene data show CDR1 as SGDLS and CDR2 as YYNGEE. The CDR3 runs 18 residues. J lost 9 bases, V lost 2 bases, and 13 bases had no gene match. CDR3: CASSVGLAGDLSSAEQFF. The CDR3 DNA is TGTGCCAGCAGCGTGGGACTAGCGGGAGATCTCTCGTCGGCTGAGCAGTTCTTC.

The chain uses TRBV6-4 and TRBJ1-4; D is ambiguous. Deletions cut 6 bases from V and 6 bases from J, with 8 bases between. The CDR3 is 12 amino acids. Germline V gene lookup returns CDR1 MRHNA and CDR2 SNTAGT. The DNA for the CDR3 is TGTGCCAGCAGCCCTTTTGATGAAAAACTGTTTTTT. The encoded protein is CASSPFDEKLFF.

The CDR3 spells CASSGTANSPLHF. CDR3 in DNA: TGTGCCAGCTCCGGGACAGCTAATTCACCCCTCCACTTT. The rearrangement uses TRBV7-9 and TRBJ1-6; 7 bases map to TRBD1. This CDR3 region has 13 residues. Per germline, CDR1 SEHNR and CDR2 FQNEAQ (reference sequence). Trimming took 8 bases from V and 6 from J; bases not matched to a gene: 4.

This clone was detected once. The rearrangement links TRBV2 to TRBJ2-3, with 7 bases identical to TRBD1. CDR1 SNHLY and CDR2 FYNNEI come from the germline V gene. This CDR3 region has 14 residues. J was trimmed by 3 bases and V by 6 bases; bases with no gene match: 6. The CDR3 reads CASSDRVGTDTQYF. The CDR3 DNA sequence: TGTGCCAGCAGCGACAGGGTAGGGACAGATACGCAGTATTTT.

This clone appeared a single time. J is TRBJ1-1 and V is TRBV6-5, with TRBD1 as a possible D gene (5 bases). Germline V gene data show CDR1 as MNHEY and CDR2 as SVGAGI. V was shortened by 10 bases and J by 4 bases, with 19 bases between the two germline ends. This CDR3 region has 14 residues. CDR3 in DNA: TGTGCCACCCACGCCATTGACAGACCCACTGAAGCTTTCTTT. Its translation: CATHAIDRPTEAFF.

This chain connects TRBV19 to TRBJ2-2; 9 nucleotides agree with TRBD1. This CDR3 is 15 amino acids long. V was clipped by 8 bases and J by 4 bases; unmatched bases: 8. Germline V gene data show CDR1 as LNHDA and CDR2 as SQIVND (reference sequence). CDR3 nucleotides: TGTGCCAGTCACCCGGGACAGGGTTCCACCGGGGAGCTGTTTTTT. It specifies CASHPGQGSTGELFF.

For the CDR3, the DNA is TGTGCCAGCAACAGTGGGACAGGGAGTCAGCCCCAGCATTTT. It encodes CASNSGTGSQPQHF. The chain has TRBV2 and TRBJ1-5; 9 bases are a match to TRBD1. The CDR3 extends over 14 amino acids. V lost 7 bases and J lost 6; bases outside the gene matches: 7. Germline CDR1 and CDR2: SNHLY and FYNNEI.

This clone was picked up a small number of times. The genes are TRBV16 and TRBJ1-2; the D gene is possibly TRBD1 (5 bases). The V gene lost 4 bases and the J gene lost 7 bases, with 19 bases spanning the gap. The CDR3 loop spans 15 amino acids. Germline V lookup: CDR1 KGHSY, CDR2 FQNENV. The CDR3 nucleotides read TGTGCCAGCAGCCCCCTGCTGACAGCCGGGGGTGGCTACACCTTC. Its translation: CASSPLLTAGGGYTF.

This clone came up once. This chain uses TRBV2 with TRBJ2-5, with TRBD2 identical over 8 bases. The CDR3 length is 16 residues. The trim removed 3 bases at V and 2 bases at J, leaving 8 bases unmatched. CDR1 and CDR2 (germline): SNHLY, FYNNEI. The CDR3 loop reads CASSERGAGAQETQYF. CDR3 nucleotide sequence: TGTGCCAGCAGTGAGAGGGGAGCGGGGGCTCAAGAGACCCAGTACTTC.

Note on this clone: The sample carries other DNA sequences with the same CDR3. V is TRBV5-1 and J is TRBJ1-1; no clear D gene. V shed 0 bases and J shed 1 base, with 4 bases lying between them. CDR3 length equals 13 residues. The germline gives CDR1 SGHRS, CDR2 YFSETQ. For the CDR3, the DNA is TGCGCCAGCAGCTTGGCACAGAACACTGAAGCTTTCTTT. Amino acids: CASSLAQNTEAFF. The full variable domain, rest sourced from reference TRBV5-1 and TRBJ1-1, is KAGVTQTPRYLIKTRGQQVTLSCSPISGHRSVSWYQQTPGQGLQFLFEYFSETQRNKGNFPGRFSGRQFSNSRSEMNVSTLELGDSALYLCASSLAQNTEAFFGQGTRLTVV.

This chain uses TRBV19 with TRBJ2-2; weak D call: TRBD2 (5 bases). The CDR3 loop spans 14 amino acids. Germline-derived CDR1 and CDR2 are LNHDA and SQIVND (reference sequence). The V and J ends lost 7 bases and 4 bases respectively, with 13 bases between them. CDR3 sequence: CASTTSGSTGELFF. The CDR3 bases are TGTGCCAGTACCACCTCGGGGAGCACCGGGGAGCTGTTTTTT.

The chain joins TRBV2 to TRBJ2-7; D may be TRBD1 (6 bases). V lost 10 bases, J lost 2 bases, and 12 bases lay in between. The CDR3 covers 12 residues. The germline CDR1 and CDR2 sequences are SNHLY and FYNNEI. The CDR3 loop is CATYREPYEQYF. The DNA of the CDR3 is TGTGCCACCTACAGGGAACCCTACGAGCAGTACTTC.

V is TRBV30 and J is TRBJ2-3, with a tentative D call TRBD2 (6 bases). With 2 bases removed from V and 3 bases from J, the gap between germline ends came to 6 bases. The CDR3 extends over 12 amino acids. CDR1 is GTSNPN and CDR2 is SVGIG in the germline V gene (reference sequence). In nucleotides, the CDR3 is TGTGCCTGGAGTCGGGGGACAGATACGCAGTATTTT. Translating it yields CAWSRGTDTQYF. Full variable domain (outside the CDR3, taken from reference TRBV30 and TRBJ2-3): SQTIHQWPATLVQPVGSPLSLECTVEGTSNPNLYWYRQAAGRGLQLLFYSVGIGQISSEVPQNLSASRPQDRQFILSSKKLLLSDSGFYLCAWSRGTDTQYFGPGTRLTVL.

Here the CDR3 DNA reads TGTGCCAGCGCTGCGGGGGGCGGCTATGGCTACACCTTC. Protein: CASAAGGGYGYTF. The chain joins TRBV9 to TRBJ1-2, with D perhaps matching TRBD1 (6 bases). Germline V gene sequence: CDR1 SGDLS, CDR2 YYNGEE. V lost 7 bases, J lost 4 bases, and 14 bases lay in between. The CDR3 runs to 13 residues.

The chain joins TRBV7-9 to TRBJ2-3, with unresolved D. Germline CDR1 reads SEHNR; CDR2 reads FQNEAQ (reference sequence). Trimming shortened V by 5 bases and J by 6 bases, and 12 bases separated the two germline ends. The CDR3 contains 13 residues. Here the CDR3 DNA reads TGTGCCAGCAGCCCCTTGAGTAATGATACGCAGTATTTT. Amino acid sequence: CASSPLSNDTQYF.

This rearrangement joins TRBV7-3 to TRBJ2-5, with a weak D call TRBD2 (6 bases). This CDR3 contains 15 residues. Looked up from germline, CDR1 is SGHTA and CDR2 is FQGTGA. V lost 5 bases to trimming and J lost 5 bases, with 18 bases between them. The CDR3 loop reads CASSPSGRSLETQYF. CDR3 bases: TGTGCCAGCAGCCCGTCAGGGAGGTCATTGGAGACCCAGTACTTC.

The genes are TRBV28 and TRBJ2-1, with TRBD2 matching 9 bases. The germline V gene encodes CDR1 MDHEN and CDR2 SYDVKM. The CDR3 runs to 19 residues. The V segment lost 4 bases and the J segment 1 base; nucleotides outside the gene matches: 14. CDR3 sequence reads: CASSYPTTTTSGSYNEQFF. DNA for the CDR3: TGTGCCAGCAGTTATCCTACTACTACTACTAGCGGGTCCTACAATGAGCAGTTCTTC.

The sample holds a few counts of this clone. The chain combines TRBV5-1 with TRBJ1-1, with a tentative D call TRBD1 (5 bases). This CDR3 has 16 amino acids. The V gene lost 0 bases and the J gene lost 0 bases, with 12 bases spanning the gap. Germline V gene lookup returns CDR1 SGHRS and CDR2 YFSETQ. The DNA of the CDR3 is TGCGCCAGCAGCTTGGTAGGGGTGGGGCTGAACACTGAAGCTTTCTTT. This gives the protein CASSLVGVGLNTEAFF.

This chain connects TRBV18 to TRBJ2-7; TRBD1 agrees at 8 bases. The V gene's germline CDR1 is KGHSH and CDR2 LQKENI. V dropped 1 base and J dropped 6; count of bases not matched to a gene: 8. The length of the CDR3 is 15 residues. The DNA of the CDR3 is TGTGCCAGCTCACCACGGACAGGGCAATACAGCGAGCAGTACTTC. Its protein is CASSPRTGQYSEQYF.

The CDR3 sequence is CASRVEQGAGELFF. The DNA of the CDR3 is TGCGCCAGCAGAGTAGAACAGGGGGCCGGGGAGCTGTTTTTT. The chain has TRBV5-1 and TRBJ2-2; 8 bases fit TRBD1. V was clipped by 5 bases and J by 6 bases; unmatched bases: 6. The CDR3 is 14 amino acids. CDR1 is SGHRS, CDR2 YFSETQ, per germline.

The chain is built from TRBV30 and TRBJ1-6, with D unclear. Germline V lookup: CDR1 GTSNPN, CDR2 SVGIG (reference sequence). V was shortened by 3 bases and J by 7 bases, with 10 bases between the two germline ends. The length of the CDR3 is 13 residues. The CDR3 here is CAWSVRRNSPLHF. The CDR3 bases are TGTGCCTGGAGCGTCAGGAGGAATTCACCCCTCCACTTT.

V gene TRBV12-3 or TRBV12-4 combines with J gene TRBJ1-2; D not resolved. V was clipped by 8 bases and J by 8 bases, with 15 bases between them. The CDR3 has 12 amino acids. The CDR3 DNA sequence: TGTGCCAGCCGGCCCCGGCAGGCAGGCTACACCTTC. Translating gives CASRPRQAGYTF.

The V and J genes are TRBV30 and TRBJ2-2, with D possibly TRBD2 on 6 matching bases. Per the germline V gene, CDR1 is GTSNPN and CDR2 is SVGIG (reference sequence). Trimming took 6 bases from V and 0 from J, leaving 11 bases between them. The CDR3 is 14 amino acids. The CDR3 DNA reads as TGTGCCTGCCGCGGGGCTACGAACACCGGGGAGCTGTTTTTT. This encodes CACRGATNTGELFF.

This clone was seen more than once but under ten times. This chain links TRBV15 with TRBJ1-1; D is undetermined. V dropped 1 base and J dropped 3 bases, with 9 bases sitting between them. This CDR3 has 14 residues. Germline-derived CDR1 and CDR2 are LNHNV and YYDKDF (reference sequence). DNA for the CDR3: TGTGCCACCAGCAGAGGTGTTGGAGACACTGAAGCTTTCTTT. This gives the protein CATSRGVGDTEAFF.

This clone has more than one count but fewer than ten. This chain uses TRBV19 with TRBJ2-7; the D gene is possibly TRBD1 (6 bases). Germline loops: CDR1 LNHDA, CDR2 SQIVND (reference sequence). Trimming pared 3 bases from V and 3 bases from J, leaving 12 bases between. The CDR3 is made up of 14 amino acids. CDR3 loop: CASSISGVHYEQYF. The CDR3 coding sequence is TGTGCCAGTAGTATTTCAGGGGTTCACTACGAGCAGTACTTC.

This clone was seen repeatedly, ten times or more. The V gene is TRBV19, the J gene TRBJ2-6; the match to TRBD1 covers 10 bases. The CDR3 sequence is 17 residues long. The germline gives CDR1 LNHDA, CDR2 SQIVND (reference sequence). J lost 1 base, V lost 4 bases, and 4 bases had no gene match. CDR3 nucleotide sequence: TGTGCCAGTAGTAATGGACAGGGGGTTTCTGGGGCCAACGTCCTGACTTTC. It is translated as CASSNGQGVSGANVLTF.

The CDR3 DNA follows: TGTGCCAGCAGGACGGACAGGGGCGAGCAGTACTTC. Protein product: CASRTDRGEQYF. The chain employs TRBV2 and TRBJ2-7, with TRBD1 matching over 9 bases. V gave up 6 bases and J gave up 6 bases; unmatched junction bases: 3. Germline V gene data show CDR1 as SNHLY and CDR2 as FYNNEI. The CDR3 contains 12 residues.